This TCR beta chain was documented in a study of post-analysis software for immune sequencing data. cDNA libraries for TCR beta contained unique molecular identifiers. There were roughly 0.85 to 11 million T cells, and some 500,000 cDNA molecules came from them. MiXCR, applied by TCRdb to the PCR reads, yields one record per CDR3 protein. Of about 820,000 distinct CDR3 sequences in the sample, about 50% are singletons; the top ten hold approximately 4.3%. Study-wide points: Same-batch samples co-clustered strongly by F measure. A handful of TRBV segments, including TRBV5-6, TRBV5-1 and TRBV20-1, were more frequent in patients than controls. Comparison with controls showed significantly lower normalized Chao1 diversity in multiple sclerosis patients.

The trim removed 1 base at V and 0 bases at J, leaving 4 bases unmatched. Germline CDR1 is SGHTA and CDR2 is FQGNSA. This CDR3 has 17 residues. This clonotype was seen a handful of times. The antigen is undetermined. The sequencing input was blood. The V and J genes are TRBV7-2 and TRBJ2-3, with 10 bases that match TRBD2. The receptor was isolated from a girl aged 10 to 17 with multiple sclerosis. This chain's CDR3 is CASSLGAGGPSTDTQYF. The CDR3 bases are TGTGCCAGCAGCTTAGGAGCGGGGGGGCCTAGCACAGATACGCAGTATTTT.